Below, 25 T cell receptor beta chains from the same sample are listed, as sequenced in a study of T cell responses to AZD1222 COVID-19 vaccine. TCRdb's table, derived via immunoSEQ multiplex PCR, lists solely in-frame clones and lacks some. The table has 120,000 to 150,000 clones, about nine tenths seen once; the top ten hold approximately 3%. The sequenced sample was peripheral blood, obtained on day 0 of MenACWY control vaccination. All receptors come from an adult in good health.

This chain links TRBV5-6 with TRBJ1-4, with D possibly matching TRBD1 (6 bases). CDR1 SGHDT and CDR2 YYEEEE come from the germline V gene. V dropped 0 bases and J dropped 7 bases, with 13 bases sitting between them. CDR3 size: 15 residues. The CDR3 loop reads CASSLGRTAREKLFF. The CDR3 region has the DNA TGTGCCAGCAGCTTGGGACGGACAGCGCGTGAAAAACTGTTTTTT. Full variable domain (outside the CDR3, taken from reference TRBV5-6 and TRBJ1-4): DAGVTQSPTHLIKTRGQQVTLRCSPKSGHDTVSWYQQALGQGPQFIFQYYEEEERQRGNFPDRFSGHQFPNYSSELNVNALLLGDSALYLCASSLGRTAREKLFFGSGTQLSVL.

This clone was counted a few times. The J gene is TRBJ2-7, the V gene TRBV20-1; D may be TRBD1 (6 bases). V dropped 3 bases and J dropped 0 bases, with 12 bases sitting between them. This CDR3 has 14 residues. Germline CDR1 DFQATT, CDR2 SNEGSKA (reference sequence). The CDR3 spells CSASTGSNSYEQYF. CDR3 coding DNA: TGCAGTGCTAGTACAGGGTCTAACTCCTACGAGCAGTACTTC.

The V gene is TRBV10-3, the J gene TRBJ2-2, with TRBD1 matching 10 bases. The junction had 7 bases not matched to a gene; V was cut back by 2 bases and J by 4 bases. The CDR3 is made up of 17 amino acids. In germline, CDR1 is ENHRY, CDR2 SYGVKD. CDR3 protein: CAISEDRDRGRTGELFF. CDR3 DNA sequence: TGTGCCATCAGTGAGGACCGGGACAGGGGACGCACCGGGGAGCTGTTTTTT.

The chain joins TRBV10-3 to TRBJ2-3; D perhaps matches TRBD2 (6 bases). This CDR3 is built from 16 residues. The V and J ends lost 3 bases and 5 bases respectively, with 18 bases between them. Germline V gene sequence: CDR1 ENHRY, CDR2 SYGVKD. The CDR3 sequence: CAISEGNQRRGDTQYF. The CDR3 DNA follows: TGTGCCATCAGTGAAGGGAATCAGAGGAGGGGAGATACGCAGTATTTT.

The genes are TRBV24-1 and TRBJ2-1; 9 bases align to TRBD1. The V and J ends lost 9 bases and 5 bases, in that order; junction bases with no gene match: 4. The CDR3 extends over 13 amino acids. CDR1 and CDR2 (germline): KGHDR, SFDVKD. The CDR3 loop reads CATEDRGDNEQFF. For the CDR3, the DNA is TGTGCCACCGAGGACAGGGGAGACAATGAGCAGTTCTTC.

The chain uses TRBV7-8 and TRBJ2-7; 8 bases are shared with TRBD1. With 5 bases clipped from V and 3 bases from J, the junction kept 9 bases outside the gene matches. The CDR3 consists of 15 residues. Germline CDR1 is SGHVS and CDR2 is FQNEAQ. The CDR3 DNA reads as TGTGCCAGCAGCCTTCGACAGGGGCTTCTCTACGAGCAGTACTTC. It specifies CASSLRQGLLYEQYF. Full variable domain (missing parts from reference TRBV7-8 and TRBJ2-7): GAGVSQSPRYKVAKRGQDVALRCDPISGHVSLFWYQQALGQGPEFLTYFQNEAQLDKSGLPSDRFFAERPEGSVSTLKIQRTQQEDSAVYLCASSLRQGLLYEQYFGPGTRLTVT.

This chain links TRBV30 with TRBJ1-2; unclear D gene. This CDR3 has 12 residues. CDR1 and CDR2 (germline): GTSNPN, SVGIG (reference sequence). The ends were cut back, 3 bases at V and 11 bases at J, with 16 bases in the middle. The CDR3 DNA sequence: TGTGCCTGGAGCGCTTCTAGACTGTTATACACCTTC. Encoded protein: CAWSASRLLYTF.

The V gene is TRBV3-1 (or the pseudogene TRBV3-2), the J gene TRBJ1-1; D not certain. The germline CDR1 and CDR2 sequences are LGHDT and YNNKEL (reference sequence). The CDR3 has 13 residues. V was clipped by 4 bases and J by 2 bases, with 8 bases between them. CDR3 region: CASSLTHNTEAFF. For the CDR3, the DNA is TGTGCCAGCAGCCTAACTCATAACACTGAAGCTTTCTTT.

Here the CDR3 reads CASSFGSTEAFF. The CDR3 coding sequence is TGTGCCAGCAGTTTTGGGAGCACTGAAGCTTTCTTT. The chain is built from TRBV5-8 and TRBJ1-1; D uncertain. This CDR3 contains 12 residues. Deletions cut 5 bases from V and 4 bases from J, with 9 bases between. Germline V gives CDR1 SGHTS, CDR2 YDEGEE.

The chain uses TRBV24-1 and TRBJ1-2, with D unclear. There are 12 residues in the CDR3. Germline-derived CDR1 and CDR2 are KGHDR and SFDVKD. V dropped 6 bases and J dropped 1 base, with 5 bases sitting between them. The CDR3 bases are TGTGCCACCAGTCTCAGTAACTATGGCTACACCTTC. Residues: CATSLSNYGYTF.

The CDR3 DNA reads as TGCGCCAGCAGTGACGAGACTAGCGGGAGAAGAGGCGCTAGGGATGCGCAGTATTTT. Its translation is CASSDETSGRRGARDAQYF. The rearrangement links TRBV10-2 to TRBJ2-3; the match to TRBD2 covers 12 bases. CDR1 WSHSY and CDR2 SAAADI come from the germline V gene. Trimming removed 3 bases from V and 10 bases from J; junction bases left unmatched: 20. The CDR3 sequence is 19 residues long.

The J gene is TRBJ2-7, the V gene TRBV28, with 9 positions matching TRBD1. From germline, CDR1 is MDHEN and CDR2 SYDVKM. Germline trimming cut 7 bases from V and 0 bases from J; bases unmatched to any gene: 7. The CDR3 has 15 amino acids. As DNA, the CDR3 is TGTGCCAGCACCCAAGGGACAGGGTACTCCTACGAGCAGTACTTC. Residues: CASTQGTGYSYEQYF.

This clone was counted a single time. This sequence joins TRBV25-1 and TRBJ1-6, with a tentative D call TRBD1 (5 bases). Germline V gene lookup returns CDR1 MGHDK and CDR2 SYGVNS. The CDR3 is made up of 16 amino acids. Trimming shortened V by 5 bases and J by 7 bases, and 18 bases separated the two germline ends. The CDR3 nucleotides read TGTGCCAGCAGTTCGGGCGTGGGGGACCGGAATTCACCCCTCCACTTT. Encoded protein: CASSSGVGDRNSPLHF. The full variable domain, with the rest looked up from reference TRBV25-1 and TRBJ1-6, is EADIYQTPRYLVIGTGKKITLECSQTMGHDKMYWYQQDPGMELHLIHYSYGVNSTEKGDLSSESTVSRIRTEHFPLTLESARPSHTSQYLCASSSGVGDRNSPLHFGNGTRLTVT.

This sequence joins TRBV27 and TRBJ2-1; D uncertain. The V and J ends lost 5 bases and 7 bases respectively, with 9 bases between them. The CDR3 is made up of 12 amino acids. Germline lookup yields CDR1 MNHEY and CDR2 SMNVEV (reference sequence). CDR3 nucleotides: TGTGCCAGCAGTCAGGACCCTAATGAGCAGTTCTTC. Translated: CASSQDPNEQFF.

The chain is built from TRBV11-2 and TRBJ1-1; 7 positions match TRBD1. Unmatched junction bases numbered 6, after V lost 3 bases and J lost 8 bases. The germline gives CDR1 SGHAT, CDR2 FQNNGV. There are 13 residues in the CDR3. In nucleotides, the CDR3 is TGTGCCAGCAGCTTGACAGGGTCGGCGGAAGCTTTCTTT. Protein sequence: CASSLTGSAEAFF.

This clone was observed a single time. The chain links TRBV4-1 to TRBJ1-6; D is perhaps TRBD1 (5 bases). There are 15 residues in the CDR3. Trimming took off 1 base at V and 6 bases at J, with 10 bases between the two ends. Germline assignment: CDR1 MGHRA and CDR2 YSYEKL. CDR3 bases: TGCGCCAGCAGCCAAGGGTCAGGGATTAATTCACCCCTCCACTTT. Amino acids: CASSQGSGINSPLHF.

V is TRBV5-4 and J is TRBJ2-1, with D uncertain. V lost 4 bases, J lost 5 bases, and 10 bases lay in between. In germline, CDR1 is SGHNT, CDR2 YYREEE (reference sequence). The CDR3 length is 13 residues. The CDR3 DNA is TGTGCCAGCAGCCCTCGGTCCAACAATGAGCAGTTCTTC. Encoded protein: CASSPRSNNEQFF.

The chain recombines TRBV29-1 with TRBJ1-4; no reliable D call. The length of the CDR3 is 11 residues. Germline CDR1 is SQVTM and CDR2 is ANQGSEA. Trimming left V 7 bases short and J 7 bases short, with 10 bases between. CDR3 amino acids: CSAYPGEKLFF. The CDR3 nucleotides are TGCAGCGCTTATCCTGGTGAAAAACTGTTTTTT. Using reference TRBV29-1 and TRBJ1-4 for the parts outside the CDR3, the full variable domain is SAVISQKPSRDICQRGTSLTIQCQVDSQVTMMFWYRQQPGQSLTLIATANQGSEATYESGFVIDKFPISRPNLTFSTLTVSNMSPEDSSIYLCSAYPGEKLFFGSGTQLSVL.

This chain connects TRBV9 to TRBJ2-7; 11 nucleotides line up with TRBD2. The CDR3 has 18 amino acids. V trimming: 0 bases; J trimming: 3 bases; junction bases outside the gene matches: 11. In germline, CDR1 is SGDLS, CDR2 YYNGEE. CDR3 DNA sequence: TGTGCCAGCAGCGTAGGCCTAGGGACTAGCGGTCAAGTCTACGAGCAGTACTTC. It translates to CASSVGLGTSGQVYEQYF.

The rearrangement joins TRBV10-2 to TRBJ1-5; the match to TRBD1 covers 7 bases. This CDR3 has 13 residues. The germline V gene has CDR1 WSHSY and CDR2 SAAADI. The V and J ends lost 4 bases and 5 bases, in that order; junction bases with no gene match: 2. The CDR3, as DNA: TGCGCCAGCAGTGGACAGGGACATCAGCCCCAGCATTTT. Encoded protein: CASSGQGHQPQHF.

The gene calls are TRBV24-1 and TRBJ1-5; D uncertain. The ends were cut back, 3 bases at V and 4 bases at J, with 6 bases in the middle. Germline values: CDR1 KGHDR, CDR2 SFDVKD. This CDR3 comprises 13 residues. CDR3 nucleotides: TGTGCCACCAGTGATCGGGTGAATCAGCCCCAGCATTTT. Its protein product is CATSDRVNQPQHF.

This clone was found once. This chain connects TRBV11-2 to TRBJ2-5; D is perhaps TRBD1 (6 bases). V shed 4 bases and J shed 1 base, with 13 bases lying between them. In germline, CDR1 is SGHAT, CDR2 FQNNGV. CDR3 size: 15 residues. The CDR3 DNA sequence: TGTGCCAGCAGCTACCGGACAGCCAGCCAAGAGACCCAGTACTTC. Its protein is CASSYRTASQETQYF.

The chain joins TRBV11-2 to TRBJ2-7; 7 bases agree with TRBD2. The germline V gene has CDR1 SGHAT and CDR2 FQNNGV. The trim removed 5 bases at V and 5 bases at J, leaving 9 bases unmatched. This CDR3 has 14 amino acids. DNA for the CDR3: TGTGCCAGCAGCCCATTGTCGGGGAGGGACGAGCAGTACTTC. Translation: CASSPLSGRDEQYF.

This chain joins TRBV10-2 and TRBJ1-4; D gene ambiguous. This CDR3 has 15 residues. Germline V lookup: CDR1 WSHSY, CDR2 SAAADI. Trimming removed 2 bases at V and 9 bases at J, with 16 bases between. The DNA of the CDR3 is TGCGCCAGCAGTGAGGCCCCGGGCCGAACCAAAAAACTGTTTTTT. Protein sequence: CASSEAPGRTKKLFF.

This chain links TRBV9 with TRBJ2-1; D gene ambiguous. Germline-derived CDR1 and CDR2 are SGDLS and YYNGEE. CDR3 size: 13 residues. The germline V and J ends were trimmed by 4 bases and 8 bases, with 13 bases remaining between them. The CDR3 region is CASSTHIDHEQFF. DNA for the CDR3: TGTGCCAGCAGCACCCACATAGACCATGAGCAGTTCTTC.